This T cell receptor (beta chain) emerged from a study of CD8+CD57+ T cells in acquired aplastic anemia (dated by TCRdb to the late 2010s). The study in broad terms: Extracted DNA from sorted CD4+ and CD8+ cells averaged approximately 3 ug, ranging from roughly 0.17 to 27.4 ug. An average of approximately 9.8 million reads for CD4+ cells and 11.0 million reads for CD8+ cells was obtained from healthy donor samples.

Genomic DNA served as template for TCR beta VDJ combination and CDR3 sequence profiling. TCR repertoire sequencing was run on an Illumina HiSeq 2000. Per the authors' processing: Repertoires were assessed using TRBV/TRBJ rearrangement plots, CDR3 size and DJ length profiles, and Simpson's diversity index. The immunodominant clone was defined as the most abundant DNA sequence in deep sequencing data. CDR3 amino acid sequences were checked for sharing between subjects and were compared against published repertoires and the VDJdb database. Starting from the raw public reads, TCRdb applied fastp trimming at Q25, assembled clones with MiXCR and retained in-frame beta chains. A single entry per CDR3 protein holds the most common genes and DNA from its merged rows. TCRdb, not the authors, supplied the V and J calls. This sample gives 400,000 to 450,000 distinct CDR3 sequences in total; 65% to 80% of them show up just once. The top ten clonotypes cover 4% of the sample.

General study outcomes and caveats: Between patients and healthy controls, no significant difference in CD8+ Simpson's diversity was found (P=0.060). Around 28 CD8+ CDR3 sequences were found to be shared between patients and controls, but these sequences appeared to be highly expressed in patients and within the immunodominant clones of the patients.

A remark on this clonotype: What this receptor recognizes is not known. No base quality values were provided; no much bigger clone lies one nucleotide off.

The CDR3 runs 14 residues from the cysteine to the phenylalanine. CDR3 DNA is the only sequence kept; it has 42 bases, read in frame from the first base. CDR1 and CDR2 (SGHTA, FQGNSA) derive from the germline V gene. Deletion took 5 bases off V and 2 bases off J, with a span of 12 bases between the germline ends. In the study, sorted CD4+ and CD8+ blood T cells from patients with severe aplastic anemia and from healthy subjects underwent deep sequencing of TCR repertoires. Ficoll-Paque density gradient centrifugation was used to isolate peripheral blood mononuclear cells. Before DNA extraction, CD4+ and CD8+ T cells were sorted by FACS or by magnetic beads.

Specimen: sorted CD4+, CD8+, or CD8+CD57+ T cells (not recorded which) from PBMCs. The chain uses TRBV7-2 and TRBJ1-2; a tentative D call is TRBD1 (6 bases match). The source is a human donor in good health, serving as a control. CDR3 protein: CASSQDRENYGYTF. The DNA sequence reads TGTGCCAGCAGCCAGGACAGAGAGAACTATGGCTACACCTTC.